This T cell receptor (beta chain) was recorded in a study of blood T cell repertoires in COVID-19. Sequencing used immunoSEQ multiplex PCR; TCRdb keeps in-frame clones, though not all of them. The sample records roughly 190,000 clones, under 90% being singletons. Germline V gene data show CDR1 as SGHRS and CDR2 as YFSETQ. The CDR3 contains 13 residues. Losses at the gene ends were 3 bases for V and 6 bases for J; bases not matched to a gene: 0. The V and J genes are TRBV5-1 and TRBJ2-2, with 9 nucleotides matching TRBD1. The sequenced sample consisted of peripheral blood. This clonotype originated in a man aged 55 to 70 with acute or convalescent COVID-19. The CDR3 sequence is CASSYRGPGELFF. CDR3 nucleotide sequence: TGCGCCAGCAGCTACAGGGGGCCCGGGGAGCTGTTTTTT.